These T cell receptor beta chains were read from a single sample in a study of regulatory T cells in long-lasting Graves disease. TCRdb fed the multiplex PCR reads into MiXCR, producing one record per CDR3 protein. The data hold 400,000 to 450,000 distinct CDR3 sequences, with around 14% observed a single time. This sample was also put to use in a study of T cells in Graves' hyperthyroidism and ophthalmopathy.

The material sequenced was peripheral blood mononuclear cells (PBMCs), taken at new diagnosis, from a patient treated with antithyroid drugs. These receptor sequences come from a woman aged 25 to 39 with Graves disease. The CDR3 runs from the conserved cysteine through the conserved F or W. Fields, in order: J gene, V gene, D gene, clone size, CDR3 protein, CDR3 DNA. D genes are given only for firm matches. Clone sizes are given selectively: once, few, many, or a class where the clone is expanded.

J gene: TRBJ2-1; V gene: TRBV19; D gene: NA; clone size: few; CDR3 protein: CASSIGFSYNEQFF; CDR3 DNA: TGTGCCAGTAGTATTGGTTTTTCCTACAATGAGCAGTTCTTC
J gene: TRBJ2-7; V gene: TRBV28; D gene: NA; clone size: many; CDR3 protein: CASSFGAIGEQYF; CDR3 DNA: TGTGCCAGCAGTTTTGGAGCTATCGGCGAGCAGTACTTC
J gene: TRBJ2-7; V gene: TRBV5-1; D gene: NA; clone size: many; CDR3 protein: CASSSRKYRDEQYF; CDR3 DNA: TGCGCCAGCAGTTCACGCAAATACAGGGACGAGCAGTACTTC
J gene: TRBJ2-3; V gene: TRBV7-8; D gene: TRBD2; clone size: many; CDR3 protein: CATISRARSGRADTQYF; CDR3 DNA: TGTGCCACAATCTCGAGGGCTAGAAGCGGGAGGGCAGATACGCAGTATTTT
J gene: TRBJ2-7; V gene: TRBV11-2; D gene: TRBD2; clone size: few; CDR3 protein: CASSLDTGGPSEQYF; CDR3 DNA: TGTGCCAGCAGCTTAGATACGGGAGGGCCAAGCGAGCAGTACTTC
J gene: TRBJ1-4; V gene: TRBV7-2; D gene: NA; clone size: few; CDR3 protein: CASSFSSSGREKLFF; CDR3 DNA: TGTGCCAGCAGCTTTTCGAGCTCGGGCAGGGAAAAACTGTTTTTT
J gene: TRBJ1-1; V gene: TRBV30; D gene: NA; clone size: NA; CDR3 protein: CAWSTGFTEAFF; CDR3 DNA: TGTGCCTGGAGCACAGGGTTCACTGAAGCTTTCTTT
J gene: TRBJ2-1; V gene: TRBV20-1; D gene: NA; clone size: many; CDR3 protein: CSASPPEGGRNEQFF; CDR3 DNA: TGCAGTGCTAGCCCCCCGGAAGGAGGAAGGAATGAGCAGTTCTTC
J gene: TRBJ2-5; V gene: TRBV12-3/TRBV12-4; D gene: NA; clone size: many; CDR3 protein: CASTATDQETQYF; CDR3 DNA: TGTGCCAGCACCGCGACAGACCAAGAGACCCAGTACTTC
J gene: TRBJ2-6; V gene: TRBV3-1; D gene: TRBD1; clone size: few; CDR3 protein: CASSKGATRGANVLTF; CDR3 DNA: TGTGCCAGCAGTAAGGGGGCCACCAGGGGGGCCAACGTCCTGACTTTC
J gene: TRBJ1-6; V gene: TRBV10-3; D gene: TRBD1; clone size: few; CDR3 protein: CAIRSGGEGSPLHF; CDR3 DNA: TGTGCCATCAGGTCAGGGGGCGAAGGATCACCCCTCCACTTT
J gene: TRBJ2-3; V gene: TRBV20-1; D gene: TRBD2; clone size: many; CDR3 protein: CSAKGTSGNTDTQYF; CDR3 DNA: TGCAGTGCAAAGGGGACTAGCGGGAACACAGATACGCAGTATTTT
J gene: TRBJ1-1; V gene: TRBV5-1; D gene: TRBD1; clone size: many; CDR3 protein: CASSLPPTGFGTEAFF; CDR3 DNA: TGCGCCAGCAGCTTGCCCCCGACAGGGTTCGGCACTGAAGCTTTCTTT
J gene: TRBJ2-1; V gene: TRBV19; D gene: TRBD2; clone size: few; CDR3 protein: CASSKVRAGVRRPNDEQFF; CDR3 DNA: TGTGCCAGTAGTAAGGTTCGGGCGGGAGTACGCCGGCCCAATGATGAGCAGTTCTTC
J gene: TRBJ2-1; V gene: TRBV20-1; D gene: NA; clone size: many; CDR3 protein: CSASSVAGSSFDEQFF; CDR3 DNA: TGCAGTGCTAGTTCTGTTGCGGGGAGCTCCTTCGATGAGCAGTTCTTC
J gene: TRBJ2-7; V gene: TRBV3-1; D gene: NA; clone size: many; CDR3 protein: CASSPDYLTYEQYF; CDR3 DNA: TGTGCCAGCAGCCCTGACTACCTAACCTACGAGCAGTACTTC
J gene: TRBJ2-5; V gene: TRBV28; D gene: NA; clone size: few; CDR3 protein: CASSYSLPVTAPQETQYF; CDR3 DNA: TGTGCCAGCAGTTACTCTTTGCCAGTGACGGCCCCACAAGAGACCCAGTACTTC
J gene: TRBJ1-2; V gene: TRBV12-3/TRBV12-4; D gene: NA; clone size: many; CDR3 protein: CASSFDVGGGGYTF; CDR3 DNA: TGTGCCAGCAGTTTCGACGTGGGGGGAGGTGGCTACACCTTC
J gene: TRBJ2-1; V gene: TRBV6-4; D gene: TRBD2; clone size: few; CDR3 protein: CASSYQTSGRIRQSEQFF; CDR3 DNA: TGTGCCAGCAGTTATCAGACTAGCGGGAGAATCCGTCAGAGTGAGCAGTTCTTC
J gene: TRBJ2-5; V gene: TRBV15; D gene: TRBD2; clone size: few; CDR3 protein: CATSKKRTSGSGYQETQYF; CDR3 DNA: TGTGCCACCAGCAAAAAGCGGACTAGCGGTTCCGGATACCAAGAGACCCAGTACTTC
J gene: TRBJ2-5; V gene: TRBV28; D gene: NA; clone size: many; CDR3 protein: CASSKPDSNQETQYF; CDR3 DNA: TGTGCCAGCAGCAAGCCGGACAGCAACCAAGAGACCCAGTACTTC
J gene: TRBJ2-1; V gene: TRBV30; D gene: TRBD2; clone size: many; CDR3 protein: CAWRAPLGLAKDNEQFF; CDR3 DNA: TGTGCCTGGAGAGCCCCTCTGGGACTAGCAAAAGACAATGAGCAGTTCTTC